The rows below give T cell receptor beta chains drawn from one sample of a study of T and B cells in COVID-19 patients. In TCRdb, the multiplex PCR reads were re-called with MiXCR into one record per CDR3 protein. In the table there are approximately 5,800 distinct CDR3 sequences, approximately 28% of which are singletons. The specimen sequenced was blood. Every receptor here comes from a human donor with active COVID-19. Both conserved end residues are part of each CDR3. Each record gives: V gene, J gene, CDR3 protein.

>TRBV11-1|TRBJ2-7
CASSFQTGASYEQYF
>TRBV11-2|TRBJ1-3
CASSLQRAIYF
>TRBV14|TRBJ2-3
CASSRRAGGDTDTQYF
>TRBV30|TRBJ1-5
CAWSFGWGQPQHF
>TRBV20-1|TRBJ2-2
CSARSAGTNTGELFF
>TRBV5-4|TRBJ2-1
CASSPPGQNNEQFF
>TRBV19|TRBJ2-1
CASRTGQGGVYEQFF
>TRBV30|TRBJ2-3
CAWSVLGGTDTQYF
>TRBV12-3/TRBV12-4|TRBJ1-1
CASSVGVPGQGVAFF
>TRBV14|TRBJ2-5
CASSQDGRVPVNQETQYF
>TRBV18|TRBJ2-5
CASSPPEGRQTQYF
>TRBV11-1|TRBJ2-1
CASSFYRGDEQFF
>TRBV5-5|TRBJ2-6
CASSPPSASGANVLTF
>TRBV15|TRBJ2-5
CATSNYTTGTGERMTRQEETQYF
>TRBV20-1|TRBJ2-1
CSAVLGLAGVPEQFF
>TRBV6-5|TRBJ1-3
CASSYSKGEGLGNTIYF
>TRBV5-4|TRBJ1-2
CASSSKDSLSYSRYGYTF
>TRBV7-2|TRBJ2-4
CASSKDLAKGDIQYF
>TRBV14|TRBJ2-2
CASSQVAGIGTGELFF
>TRBV20-1|TRBJ2-1
CSAKYRGTEQFF
>TRBV6-1|TRBJ1-2
CASRKLFIASTDGYTF
>TRBV7-2|TRBJ1-2
CASSHGGDGYGYTF
>TRBV15|TRBJ2-3
CATSRDPSISDTQYF
>TRBV7-2|TRBJ1-4
CASSPGWRQGGKLFF
>TRBV5-6|TRBJ2-7
CASSVGVYEQYF
>TRBV7-2|TRBJ1-1
CASSLLGIKAFF
>TRBV7-6|TRBJ2-1
CASSIAGTTFYNEQFF
>TRBV19|TRBJ1-1
CASSFLVPSLGNDREAFF
>TRBV20-1|TRBJ1-4
CSARVASMGSNEKLFF
>TRBV12-3/TRBV12-4|TRBJ1-5
CASRGQGTLSNQPQHF
>TRBV7-2|TRBJ1-6
CAISPSLSNSPLHF